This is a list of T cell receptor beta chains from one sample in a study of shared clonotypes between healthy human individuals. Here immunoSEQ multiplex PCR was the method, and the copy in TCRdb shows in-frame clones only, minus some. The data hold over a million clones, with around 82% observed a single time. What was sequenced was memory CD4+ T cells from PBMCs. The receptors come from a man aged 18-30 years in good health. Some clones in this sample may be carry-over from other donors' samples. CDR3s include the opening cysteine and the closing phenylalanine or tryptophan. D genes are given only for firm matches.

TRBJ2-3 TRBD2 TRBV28 CASAGGGFTDTQYF
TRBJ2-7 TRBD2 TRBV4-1 CASSQDQTSGHYEQYF
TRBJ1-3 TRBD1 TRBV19 CASSGTGAGNTIYF
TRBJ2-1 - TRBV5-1 CASSRGPRSSYNEQFF
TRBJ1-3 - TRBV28 CASSLGTRFSGNTIYF
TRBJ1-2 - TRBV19 CASTETGSYGYTF
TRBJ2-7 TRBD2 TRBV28 CASSSTSGTLRQYF
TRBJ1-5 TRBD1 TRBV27 CASSPTGGPAVYSNQPQHF
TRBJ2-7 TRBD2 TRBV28 CASSLTGGRALTKYEQYF
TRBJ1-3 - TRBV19 CASSIQPLSGNTIYF
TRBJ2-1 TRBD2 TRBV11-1 CASSRAWTSGSNEQFF
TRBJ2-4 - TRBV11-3 CASSSQSYF
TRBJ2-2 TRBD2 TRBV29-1 CSVSSGRVAGELFF
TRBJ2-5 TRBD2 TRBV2 CASSEQTSGETQYF
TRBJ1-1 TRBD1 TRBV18 CASSRVEGAWTEAFF
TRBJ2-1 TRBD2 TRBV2 CACGSSYNEQFF
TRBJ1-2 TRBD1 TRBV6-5 CASSQGEESGYTF
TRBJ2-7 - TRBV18 CASSLGQTGEQYF
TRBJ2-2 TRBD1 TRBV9 CASSARGQGASGELFF
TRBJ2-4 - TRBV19 CASSYGGGMAKNIQYF
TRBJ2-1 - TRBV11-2 CASSSVRPIGYNEQFF
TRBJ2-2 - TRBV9 CASSVDGSLELFF
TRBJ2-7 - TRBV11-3 CASSLGGMDEQYF
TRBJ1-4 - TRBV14 CASSQALTTNEKLFF
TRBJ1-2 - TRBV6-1 CASSEARQGPYGYTF
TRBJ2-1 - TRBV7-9 CASSLELAPDYNEQFF
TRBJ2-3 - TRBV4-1 CASSQGFAADTQYF
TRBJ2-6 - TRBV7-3 CASSSLSGANVLTF
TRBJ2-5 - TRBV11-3 CASSLEGLETQYF
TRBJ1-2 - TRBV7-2 CASSLEGRTYYGYTF
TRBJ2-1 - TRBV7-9 CASSSPRGGRWDEQFF
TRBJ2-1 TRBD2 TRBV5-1 CASSLRASGSLGDEQFF
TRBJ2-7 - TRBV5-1 CASSLVQGGSYEQYF
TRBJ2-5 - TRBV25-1 CASSEWAGRGETQYF
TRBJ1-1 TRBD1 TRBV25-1 CASSELWRGRGVTEAFF
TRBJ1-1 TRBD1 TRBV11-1 CASSSQGAVNTEAFF
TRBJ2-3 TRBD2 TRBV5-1 CASSLVKAGDLRDTQYF
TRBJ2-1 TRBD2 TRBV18 CASSPIIAGRSGEQFF
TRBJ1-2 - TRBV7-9 CASSLSGDYGYTF
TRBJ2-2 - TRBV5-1 CASSRAEPRIGELFF
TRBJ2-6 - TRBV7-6 CASSLEFGANVLTF
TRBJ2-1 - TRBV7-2 CASSLAPSSRFF
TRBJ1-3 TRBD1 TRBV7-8 CASSRRGPSGNTIYF
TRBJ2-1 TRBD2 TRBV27 CASSLFGTSGAYNEQFF
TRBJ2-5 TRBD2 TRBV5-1 CASSPGSGTLGETQYF
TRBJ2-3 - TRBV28 CATLGTDTQYF
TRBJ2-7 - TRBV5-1 CASSLGPEGEQYF
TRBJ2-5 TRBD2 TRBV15 CATQSSGTYQETQYF
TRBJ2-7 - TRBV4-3 CASSQELGEQYF
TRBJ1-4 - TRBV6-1 CASSPNGRDEKLFF
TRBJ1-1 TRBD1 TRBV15 CATSSQGVHRAEAFF
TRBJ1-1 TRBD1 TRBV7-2 CASSLASAGGIRTEAFF
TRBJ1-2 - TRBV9 CASSRAAKGYTF
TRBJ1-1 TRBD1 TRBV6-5 CASSSYRNRGEAFF
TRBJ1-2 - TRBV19 CASSPDRLYGYTF
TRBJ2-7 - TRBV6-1 CASSEVGYTKYF
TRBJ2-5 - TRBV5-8 CASSRRLGETQYF
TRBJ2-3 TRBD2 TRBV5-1 CASSPTVAGGPQYF
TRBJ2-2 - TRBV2 CASILGVPGELFF
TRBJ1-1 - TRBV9 CASSQGWNTEAFF